The clone carrying this TCR beta chain was observed at least ten times. What it binds is not known. The investigators amplified TCR beta CDR3 regions from RNA transcripts. Primed by the HTBI set, a first-round RT-PCR was run on the TCR CDR3. Via MiXCR, TCRdb re-called the multiplex PCR reads, giving one row per CDR3 protein. Of a few hundred thousand distinct CDR3 sequences listed, more than 11% are singletons. The sample comes from a study of T cells in Graves' hyperthyroidism and ophthalmopathy. On the study more broadly: Upon initial diagnosis and before any treatment, peripheral blood was collected. The study, taken as a whole, reports: With a median lead of around 6.7 months before onset, the model predicted ophthalmopathy. Appearing also in blood were most of the thyroid clonotypes expanded above 0.001.

The CDR3 sequence is 12 residues long. Trimming shortened V by 6 bases and J by 8 bases, and 11 bases separated the two germline ends. Diagnoses used clinical symptoms, serum thyroxine and TRAb, thyroid ultrasound and orbital computed tomography. The chain couples TRBV12-3 or TRBV12-4 to TRBJ2-1; D could derive from TRBD1 or TRBD2 (5 bases each). The receptor comes from a woman aged 25 to 39 with Graves' hyperthyroidism that later progressed to Graves' ophthalmopathy. Material: blood. CDR3 in amino acids: CASRPRGYEQFF. The CDR3 DNA is TGTGCCAGCAGACCTCGGGGCTATGAGCAGTTCTTC.